The rows below give T cell receptor beta chains drawn from one sample of a study of regulatory T cells in long-lasting Graves disease. Using its own MiXCR run on the multiplex PCR reads, TCRdb lists one record per CDR3 protein. The top ten hold roughly an eighth of the sample, which has roughly 400,000 distinct CDR3 sequences, 21% seen once. This sample comprised peripheral blood mononuclear cells (PBMCs), obtained when the disease was refractory, from a patient treated with antithyroid drugs. The receptors come from a female donor with Graves disease. CDR3s include the opening cysteine and the closing phenylalanine or tryptophan. A D gene is named only where the DNA matches it firmly. A row's size may be missing; if present it is once, few, many or a size class.

many	TRBV28	.	TRBJ1-6	16	CASNRVSSSYNSPLHF	TGTGCCAGCAATAGAGTCTCGAGCTCCTATAATTCACCCCTCCACTTT
many	TRBV28	TRBD1	TRBJ2-7	16	CASSSSGTGGRYEQYF	TGTGCCAGCAGTTCCTCCGGGACAGGGGGCCGATACGAGCAGTACTTC
.	TRBV3-1	.	TRBJ2-7	15	CASSQEGGGYYEQYF	TGTGCCAGCAGCCAAGAAGGAGGGGGGTACTACGAGCAGTACTTC
.	TRBV28	.	TRBJ2-5	15	CASSGGMVGGETQYF	TGTGCCAGCAGCGGGGGGATGGTAGGGGGGGAGACCCAGTACTTC
few	TRBV4-1	.	TRBJ1-1	13	CASSQVQNTEAFF	TGCGCCAGCAGCCAAGTCCAGAACACTGAAGCTTTCTTT
few	TRBV28	.	TRBJ2-6	17	CASSFQGSVPGANVLAF	TGTGCCAGCAGTTTTCAGGGTTCAGTTCCTGGGGCCAACGTCCTGGCTTTC
many	TRBV28	TRBD1	TRBJ1-3	15	CASSQTGGTGNTIYF	TGTGCCAGCAGTCAAACAGGGGGAACTGGAAACACCATATATTTT
many	TRBV7-3	TRBD1	TRBJ2-2	15	CASSRAGGDTGELFF	TGTGCCAGCAGTAGGGCAGGGGGAGATACCGGGGAGCTGTTTTTT
few	TRBV2	TRBD1	TRBJ1-6	14	CASSADRGGSPLHF	TGTGCCAGCAGTGCGGACAGGGGAGGTTCACCCCTCCACTTT
many	TRBV6-2/TRBV6-3	TRBD1	TRBJ2-7	17	CASSYRSTGTGVYEQYF	TGTGCCAGCAGTTACCGTTCCACCGGGACAGGGGTCTACGAGCAGTACTTC
.	TRBV6-2/TRBV6-3	.	TRBJ2-1	14	CASSAIGTNNEQFF	TGTGCCAGCAGTGCGATCGGAACTAACAATGAGCAGTTCTTC
many	TRBV30	TRBD1	TRBJ1-1	15	CAWSVGQGGNTEAFF	TGTGCCTGGAGTGTAGGGCAGGGGGGGAACACTGAAGCTTTCTTT
.	TRBV10-3	.	TRBJ1-3	14	CAISEDYSGNTIYF	TGTGCCATCAGTGAGGATTACTCTGGAAACACCATATATTTT
.	TRBV28	TRBD2	TRBJ2-1	15	CASSPEGAGGNEQFF	TGTGCCAGCAGCCCAGAGGGAGCGGGAGGCAATGAGCAGTTCTTC
many	TRBV28	.	TRBJ2-7	15	CASSLRPMAYYEQYF	TGTGCCAGCAGTTTACGGCCGATGGCTTACTACGAGCAGTACTTC
.	TRBV5-5	.	TRBJ2-7	14	CASSIPDGYYEQYF	TGTGCCAGCAGCATTCCTGACGGGTACTACGAGCAGTACTTC
few	TRBV20-1	TRBD2	TRBJ2-5	16	CSARSGLAGGGETQYF	TGCAGTGCTAGATCTGGACTAGCGGGAGGAGGGGAGACCCAGTACTTC
many	TRBV3-1	.	TRBJ1-1	11	CASSQEREAFF	TGTGCCAGCAGCCAAGAAAGGGAAGCTTTCTTT
.	TRBV2	TRBD1	TRBJ2-3	13	CASRGQDKDTQYF	TGTGCCAGCAGGGGACAGGACAAAGATACGCAGTATTTT
.	TRBV18	TRBD1	TRBJ2-1	15	CASSPIGTGLDEQFF	TGTGCCAGCTCACCGATCGGGACAGGCCTCGATGAGCAGTTCTTC
many	TRBV28	TRBD1	TRBJ1-2	15	CASSRDRGLNYGYTF	TGTGCCAGCAGTAGGGACAGGGGCCTTAACTATGGCTACACCTTC
.	TRBV28	.	TRBJ2-3	14	CASSTPGSTDTQYF	TGTGCCAGCAGTACACCCGGGAGTACAGATACGCAGTATTTT
few	TRBV12-3/TRBV12-4	.	TRBJ2-6	14	CASGYSSGANVLTF	TGTGCCAGCGGGTATAGCTCTGGGGCCAACGTCCTGACTTTC
.	TRBV20-1	.	TRBJ2-1	12	CSARGLGNEQFF	TGCAGTGCTAGAGGGCTGGGCAATGAGCAGTTCTTC
.	TRBV9	.	TRBJ1-2	13	CASSRGPPDGYTF	TGTGCCAGCAGCAGAGGACCGCCGGATGGCTACACCTTC
many	TRBV2	.	TRBJ1-4	15	CASTQRQVENEKLFF	TGTGCCAGCACCCAGAGACAGGTTGAAAATGAAAAACTGTTTTTT
.	TRBV4-2	.	TRBJ1-4	14	CASSPMGQSSILFF	TGTGCCAGCAGCCCGATGGGGCAGTCTAGTATACTGTTTTTT
few	TRBV5-1	.	TRBJ2-7	15	CASRSGGDLSYEQYF	TGCGCCAGCAGATCGGGCGGGGACCTCTCCTACGAGCAGTACTTC
many	TRBV10-3	TRBD2	TRBJ2-7	13	CAIMASGSYEQYF	TGTGCCATCATGGCTAGCGGGAGCTACGAGCAGTACTTC
few	TRBV6-1	.	TRBJ2-4	12	CASSEERDIQYF	TGTGCCAGCAGTGAAGAGAGGGACATTCAGTACTTC
many	TRBV7-8	TRBD2	TRBJ2-7	14	CASSFSAGTYEQYF	TGTGCCAGCAGCTTCTCAGCGGGAACTTACGAGCAGTACTTC
few	TRBV20-1	.	TRBJ1-4	12	CSAIGSEEKLFF	TGCAGTGCTATTGGTTCAGAGGAAAAACTGTTTTTT
many	TRBV28	.	TRBJ1-1	18	CASSFTFAGDSSNTEAFF	TGTGCCAGCAGTTTTACTTTTGCAGGAGATTCATCGAACACTGAAGCTTTCTTT
.	TRBV6-1	TRBD1	TRBJ2-5	16	CASSPRTGGLQETQYF	TGTGCCAGCAGCCCCCGGACAGGGGGGCTCCAAGAGACCCAGTACTTC
many	TRBV6-5	.	TRBJ1-1	15	CASSFWGTQNTEAFF	TGTGCCAGCAGTTTTTGGGGAACACAGAACACTGAAGCTTTCTTT
.	TRBV4-2	.	TRBJ1-4	16	CASSQDLAGTNEKLFF	TGTGCCAGCAGCCAAGATCTGGCAGGAACTAATGAAAAACTGTTTTTT
few	TRBV4-1	.	TRBJ2-5	13	CASSQGQLETQYF	TGCGCCAGCAGCCAAGGACAGTTAGAGACCCAGTACTTC
many	TRBV5-4	.	TRBJ1-1	15	CASSGIGVKDTEAFF	TGTGCCAGCAGCGGTATTGGTGTCAAGGACACTGAAGCTTTCTTT
many	TRBV6-1	.	TRBJ1-6	16	CASTRSVASYNSPLHF	TGTGCCAGCACCCGGTCCGTGGCCTCCTATAATTCACCCCTCCACTTT